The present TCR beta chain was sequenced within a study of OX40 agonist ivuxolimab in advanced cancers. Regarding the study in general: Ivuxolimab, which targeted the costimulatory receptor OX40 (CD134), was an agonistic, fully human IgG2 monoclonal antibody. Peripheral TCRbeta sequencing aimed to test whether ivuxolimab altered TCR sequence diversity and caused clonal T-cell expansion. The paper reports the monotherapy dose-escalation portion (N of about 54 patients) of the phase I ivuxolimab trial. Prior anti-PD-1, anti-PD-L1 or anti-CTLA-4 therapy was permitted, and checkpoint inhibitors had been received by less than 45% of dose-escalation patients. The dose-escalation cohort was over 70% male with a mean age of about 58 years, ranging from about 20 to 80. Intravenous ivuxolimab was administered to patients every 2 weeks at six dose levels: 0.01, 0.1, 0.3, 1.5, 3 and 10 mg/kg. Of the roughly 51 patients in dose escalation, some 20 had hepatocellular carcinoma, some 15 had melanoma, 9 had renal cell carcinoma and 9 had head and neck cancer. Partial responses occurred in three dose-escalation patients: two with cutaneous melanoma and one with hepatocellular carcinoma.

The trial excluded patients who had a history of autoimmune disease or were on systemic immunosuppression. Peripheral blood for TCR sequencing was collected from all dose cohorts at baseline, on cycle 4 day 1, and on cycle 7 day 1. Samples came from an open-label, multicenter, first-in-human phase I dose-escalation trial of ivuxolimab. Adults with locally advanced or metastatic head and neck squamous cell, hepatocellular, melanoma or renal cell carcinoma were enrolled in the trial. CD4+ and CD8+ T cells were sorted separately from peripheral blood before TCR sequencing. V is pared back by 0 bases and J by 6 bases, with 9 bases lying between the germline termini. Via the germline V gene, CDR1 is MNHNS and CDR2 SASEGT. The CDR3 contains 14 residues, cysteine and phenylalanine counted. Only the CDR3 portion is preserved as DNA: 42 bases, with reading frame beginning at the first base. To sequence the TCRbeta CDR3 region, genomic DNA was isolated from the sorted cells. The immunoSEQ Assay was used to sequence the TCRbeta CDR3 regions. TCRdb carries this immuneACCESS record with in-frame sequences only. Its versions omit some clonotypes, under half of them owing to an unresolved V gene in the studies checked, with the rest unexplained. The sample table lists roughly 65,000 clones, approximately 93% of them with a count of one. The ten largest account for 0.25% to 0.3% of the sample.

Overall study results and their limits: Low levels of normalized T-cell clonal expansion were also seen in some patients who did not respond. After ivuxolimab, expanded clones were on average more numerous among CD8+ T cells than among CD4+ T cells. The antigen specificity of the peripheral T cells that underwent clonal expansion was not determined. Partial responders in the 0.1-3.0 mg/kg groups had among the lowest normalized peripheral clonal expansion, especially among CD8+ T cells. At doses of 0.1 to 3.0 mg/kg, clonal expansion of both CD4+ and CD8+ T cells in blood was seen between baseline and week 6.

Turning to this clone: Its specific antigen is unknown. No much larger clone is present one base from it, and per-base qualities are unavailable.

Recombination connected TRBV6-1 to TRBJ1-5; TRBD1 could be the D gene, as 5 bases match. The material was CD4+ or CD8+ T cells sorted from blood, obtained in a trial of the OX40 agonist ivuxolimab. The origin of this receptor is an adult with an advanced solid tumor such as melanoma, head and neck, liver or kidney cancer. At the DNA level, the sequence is TGTGCCAGCAGTGAAGCCGGGGGGAGTCAGCCCCAGCATTTT. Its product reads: CASSEAGGSQPQHF.